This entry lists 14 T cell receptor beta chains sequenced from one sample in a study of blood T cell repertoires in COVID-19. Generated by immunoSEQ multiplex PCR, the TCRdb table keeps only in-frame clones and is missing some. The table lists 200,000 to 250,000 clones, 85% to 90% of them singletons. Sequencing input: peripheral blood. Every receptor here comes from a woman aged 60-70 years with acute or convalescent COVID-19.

The CDR3 region is CASSLPQGSNQPQHF. CDR3 nucleotide sequence: TGTGCCAGCAGTTTACCGCAGGGGAGCAATCAGCCCCAGCATTTT. The chain joins TRBV28 to TRBJ1-5, with D perhaps matching TRBD1 (6 bases). V was pared by 2 bases and J by 1 base, with 9 bases between. This CDR3 spans 15 amino acids. CDR1 is MDHEN, CDR2 SYDVKM, per germline.

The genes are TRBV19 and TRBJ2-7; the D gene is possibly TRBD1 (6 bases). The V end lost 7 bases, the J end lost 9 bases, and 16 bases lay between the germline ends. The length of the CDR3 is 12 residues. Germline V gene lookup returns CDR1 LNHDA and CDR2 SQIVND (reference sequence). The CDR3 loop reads CASTPQGHGQYF. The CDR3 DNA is TGTGCCAGTACCCCGCAGGGACATGGGCAGTACTTC.

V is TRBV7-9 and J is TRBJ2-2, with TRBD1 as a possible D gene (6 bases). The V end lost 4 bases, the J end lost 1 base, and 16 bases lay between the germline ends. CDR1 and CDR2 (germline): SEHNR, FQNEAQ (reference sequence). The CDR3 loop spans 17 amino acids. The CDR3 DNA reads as TGTGCCAGCAGCTCTGGGCAGGGGACCGTGAACACCGGGGAGCTGTTTTTT. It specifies CASSSGQGTVNTGELFF.

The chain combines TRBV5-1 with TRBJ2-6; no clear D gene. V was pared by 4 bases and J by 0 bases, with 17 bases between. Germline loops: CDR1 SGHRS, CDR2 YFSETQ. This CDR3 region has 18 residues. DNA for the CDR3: TGCGCCAGCAGCCTGCAGCGATCCGGATACTCTGGGGCCAACGTCCTGACTTTC. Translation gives CASSLQRSGYSGANVLTF.

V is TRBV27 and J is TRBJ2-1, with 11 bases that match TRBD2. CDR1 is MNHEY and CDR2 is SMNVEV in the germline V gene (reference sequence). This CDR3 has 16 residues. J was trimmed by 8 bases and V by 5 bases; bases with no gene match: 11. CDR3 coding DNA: TGTGCCAGCAGTCCCACTAGCGGGGGTGCAGGGGATGAGCAGTTCTTC. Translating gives CASSPTSGGAGDEQFF.

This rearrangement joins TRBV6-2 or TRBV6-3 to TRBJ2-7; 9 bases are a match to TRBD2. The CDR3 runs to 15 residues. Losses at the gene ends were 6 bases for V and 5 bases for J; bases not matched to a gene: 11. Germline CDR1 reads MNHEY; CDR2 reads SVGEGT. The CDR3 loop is CASSWSGRPPNEQYF. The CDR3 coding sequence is TGTGCCAGCAGCTGGAGCGGGAGGCCCCCTAACGAGCAGTACTTC.

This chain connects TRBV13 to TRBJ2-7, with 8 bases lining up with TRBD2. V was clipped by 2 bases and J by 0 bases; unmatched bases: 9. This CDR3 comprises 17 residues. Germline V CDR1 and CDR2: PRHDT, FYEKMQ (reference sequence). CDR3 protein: CASSLSLAGPHSYEQYF. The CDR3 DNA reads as TGTGCCAGCAGCTTAAGCCTAGCGGGCCCTCACTCCTACGAGCAGTACTTC. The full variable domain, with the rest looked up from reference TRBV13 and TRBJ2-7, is AAGVIQSPRHLIKEKRETATLKCYPIPRHDTVYWYQQGPGQDPQFLISFYEKMQSDKGSIPDRFSAQQFSDYHSELNMSSLELGDSALYFCASSLSLAGPHSYEQYFGPGTRLTVT.

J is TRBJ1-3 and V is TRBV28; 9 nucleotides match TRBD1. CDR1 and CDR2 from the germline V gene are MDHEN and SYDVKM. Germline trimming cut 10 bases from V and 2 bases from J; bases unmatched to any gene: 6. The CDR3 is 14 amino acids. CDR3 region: CAIEDRGAGNTIYF. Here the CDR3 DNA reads TGTGCCATAGAGGACAGGGGTGCTGGAAACACCATATATTTT. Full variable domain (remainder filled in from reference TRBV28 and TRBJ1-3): DVKVTQSSRYLVKRTGEKVFLECVQDMDHENMFWYRQDPGLGLRLIYFSYDVKMKEKGDIPEGYSVSREKKERFSLILESASTNQTSMYLCAIEDRGAGNTIYFGEGSWLTVV.

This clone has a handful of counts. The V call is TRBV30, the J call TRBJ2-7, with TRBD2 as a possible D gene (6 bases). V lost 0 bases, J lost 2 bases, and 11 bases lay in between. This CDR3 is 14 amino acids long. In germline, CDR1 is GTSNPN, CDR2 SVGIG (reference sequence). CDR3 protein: CAWSVRSGAYEQYF. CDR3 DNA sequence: TGTGCCTGGAGTGTACGATCGGGGGCCTACGAGCAGTACTTC.

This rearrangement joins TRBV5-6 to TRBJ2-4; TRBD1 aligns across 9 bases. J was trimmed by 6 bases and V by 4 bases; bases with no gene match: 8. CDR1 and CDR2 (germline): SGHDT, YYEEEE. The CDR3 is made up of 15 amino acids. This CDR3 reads CASSSKWDRVNIQYF. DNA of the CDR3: TGTGCCAGCAGCAGCAAATGGGACAGGGTAAACATTCAGTACTTC.

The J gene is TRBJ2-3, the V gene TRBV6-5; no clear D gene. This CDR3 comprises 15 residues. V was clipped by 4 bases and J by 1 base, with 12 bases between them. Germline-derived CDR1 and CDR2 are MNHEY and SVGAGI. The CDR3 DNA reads TGTGCCAGCAGTTCAGAGTGGAGCCGCACAGATACGCAGTATTTT. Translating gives CASSSEWSRTDTQYF.

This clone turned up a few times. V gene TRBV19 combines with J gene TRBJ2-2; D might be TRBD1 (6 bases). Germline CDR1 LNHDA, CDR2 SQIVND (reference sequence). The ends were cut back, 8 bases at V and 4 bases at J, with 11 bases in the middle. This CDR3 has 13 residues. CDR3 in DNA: TGTGCCAGTGGGGGACAAATCACCGGGGAGCTGTTTTTT. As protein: CASGGQITGELFF.

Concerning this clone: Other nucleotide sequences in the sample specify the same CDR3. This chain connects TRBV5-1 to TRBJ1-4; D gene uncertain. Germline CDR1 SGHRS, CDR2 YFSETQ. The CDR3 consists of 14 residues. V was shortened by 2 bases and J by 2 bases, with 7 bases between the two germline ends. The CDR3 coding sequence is TGCGCCAGCAGCTTAGGAGCCACTAATGAAAAACTGTTTTTT. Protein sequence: CASSLGATNEKLFF.

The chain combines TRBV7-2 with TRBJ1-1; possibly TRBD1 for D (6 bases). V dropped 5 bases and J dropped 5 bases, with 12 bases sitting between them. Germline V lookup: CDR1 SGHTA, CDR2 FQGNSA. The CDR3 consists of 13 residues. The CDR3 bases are TGTGCCAGCAGCAGATACAGGGAGACTGAAGCTTTCTTT. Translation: CASSRYRETEAFF.